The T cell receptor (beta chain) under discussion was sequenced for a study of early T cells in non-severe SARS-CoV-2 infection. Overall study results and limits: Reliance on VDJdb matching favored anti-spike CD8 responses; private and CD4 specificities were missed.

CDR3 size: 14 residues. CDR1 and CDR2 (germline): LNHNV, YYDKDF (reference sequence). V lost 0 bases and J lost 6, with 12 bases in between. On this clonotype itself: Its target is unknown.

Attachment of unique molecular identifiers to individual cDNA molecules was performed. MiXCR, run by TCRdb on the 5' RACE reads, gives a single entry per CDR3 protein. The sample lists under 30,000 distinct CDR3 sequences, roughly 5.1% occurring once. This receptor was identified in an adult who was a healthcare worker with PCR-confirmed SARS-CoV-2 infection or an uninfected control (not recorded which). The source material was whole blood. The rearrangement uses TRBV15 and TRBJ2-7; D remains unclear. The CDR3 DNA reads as TGTGCCACCAGCAGAGATACTGGGGTGGGCGAGCAGTACTTC. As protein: CATSRDTGVGEQYF.